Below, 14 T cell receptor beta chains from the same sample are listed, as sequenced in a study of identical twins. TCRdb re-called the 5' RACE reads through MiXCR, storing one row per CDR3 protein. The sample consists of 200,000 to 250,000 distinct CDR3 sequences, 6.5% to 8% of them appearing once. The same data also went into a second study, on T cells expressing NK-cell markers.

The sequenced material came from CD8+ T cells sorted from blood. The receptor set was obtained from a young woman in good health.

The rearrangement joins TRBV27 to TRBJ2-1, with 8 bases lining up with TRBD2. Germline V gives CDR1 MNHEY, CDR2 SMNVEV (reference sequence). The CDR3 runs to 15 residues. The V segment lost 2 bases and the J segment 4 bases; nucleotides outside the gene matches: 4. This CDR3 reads CASSLRASGYNEQFF. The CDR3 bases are TGTGCCAGCAGTTTAAGGGCTAGCGGGTACAATGAGCAGTTCTTC.

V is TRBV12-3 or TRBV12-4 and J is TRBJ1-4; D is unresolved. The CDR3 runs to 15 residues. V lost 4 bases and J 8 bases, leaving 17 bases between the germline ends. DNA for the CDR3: TGTGCCAGCAGTTACCTAGGACGGAGGGAAGAAAAACTGTTTTTT. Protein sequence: CASSYLGRREEKLFF.

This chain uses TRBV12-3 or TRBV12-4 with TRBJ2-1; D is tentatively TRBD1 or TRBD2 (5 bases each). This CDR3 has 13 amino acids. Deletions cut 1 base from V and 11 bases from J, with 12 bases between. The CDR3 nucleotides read TGTGCCAGCAGTTTAGTGACGGGACGTAAGCAGTTCTTC. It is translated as CASSLVTGRKQFF.

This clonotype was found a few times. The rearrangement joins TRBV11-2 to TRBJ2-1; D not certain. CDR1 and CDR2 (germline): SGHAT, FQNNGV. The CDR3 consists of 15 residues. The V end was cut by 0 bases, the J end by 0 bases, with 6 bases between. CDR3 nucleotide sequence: TGTGCCAGCAGCTTAGAACTAAACTCCTACAATGAGCAGTTCTTC. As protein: CASSLELNSYNEQFF.

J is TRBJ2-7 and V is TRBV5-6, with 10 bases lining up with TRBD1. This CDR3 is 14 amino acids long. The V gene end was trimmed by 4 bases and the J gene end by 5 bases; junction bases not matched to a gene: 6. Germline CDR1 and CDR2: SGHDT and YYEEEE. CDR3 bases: TGTGCCAGCAGCCCCGGACAGGGGGGCCACGAGCAGTACTTC. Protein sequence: CASSPGQGGHEQYF.

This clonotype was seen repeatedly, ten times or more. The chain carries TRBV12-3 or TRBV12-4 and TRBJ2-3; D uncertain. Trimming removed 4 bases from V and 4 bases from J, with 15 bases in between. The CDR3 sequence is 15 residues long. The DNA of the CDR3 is TGTGCCAGCAGTTCAAGACCCCCTGGCGCAGATACGCAGTATTTT. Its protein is CASSSRPPGADTQYF.

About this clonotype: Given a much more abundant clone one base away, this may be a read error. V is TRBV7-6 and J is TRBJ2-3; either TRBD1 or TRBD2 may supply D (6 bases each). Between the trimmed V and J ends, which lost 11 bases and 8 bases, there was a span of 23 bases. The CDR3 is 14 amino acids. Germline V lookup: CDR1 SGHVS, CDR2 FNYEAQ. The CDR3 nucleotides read TGTGCCTGCAACTTGGGGGGCCGGGGAGTTACGCAGTATTTT. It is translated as CACNLGGRGVTQYF.

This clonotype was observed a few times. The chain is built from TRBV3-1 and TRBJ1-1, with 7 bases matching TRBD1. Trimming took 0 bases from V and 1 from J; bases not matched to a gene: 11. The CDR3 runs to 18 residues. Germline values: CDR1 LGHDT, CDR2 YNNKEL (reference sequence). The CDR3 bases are TGTGCCAGCAGCCAAGACTCCCACACACAGGGGCCGAACACTGAAGCTTTCTTT. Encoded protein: CASSQDSHTQGPNTEAFF.

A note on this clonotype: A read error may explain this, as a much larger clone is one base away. As DNA, the CDR3 is TGTGCCAGCAACTTCCCAGGGACGCCCTACAATGAGCAGTTCTTC. It translates to CASNFPGTPYNEQFF. This chain uses TRBV12-3 or TRBV12-4 with TRBJ2-1; D tentatively fits TRBD1 or TRBD2 (5 bases each). V was cut by 7 bases and J by 2 bases, with 15 bases left in between. The CDR3 covers 15 residues.

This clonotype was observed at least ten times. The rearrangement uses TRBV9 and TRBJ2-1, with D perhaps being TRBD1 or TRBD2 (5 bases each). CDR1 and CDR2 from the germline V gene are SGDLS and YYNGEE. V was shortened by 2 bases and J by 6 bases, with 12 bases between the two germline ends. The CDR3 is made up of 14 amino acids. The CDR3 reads CASSVRDLINEQFF. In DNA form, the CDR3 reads TGTGCCAGCAGCGTCCGGGACCTAATCAATGAGCAGTTCTTC.

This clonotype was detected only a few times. This CDR3 reads CASSQEHTPLYEQYF. The CDR3 coding sequence is TGTGCCAGCAGTCAAGAGCACACACCCCTTTACGAGCAGTACTTC. This chain connects TRBV11-2 to TRBJ2-7, with D hard to call. With 6 bases removed from V and 4 bases from J, the gap between germline ends came to 19 bases. The CDR3 spans 15 residues. The germline gives CDR1 SGHAT, CDR2 FQNNGV.

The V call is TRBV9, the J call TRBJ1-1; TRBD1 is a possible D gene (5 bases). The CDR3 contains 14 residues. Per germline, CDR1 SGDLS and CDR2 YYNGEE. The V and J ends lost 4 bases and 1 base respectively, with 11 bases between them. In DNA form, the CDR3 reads TGTGCCAGCAGCTATCGGGGCGAGAACACTGAAGCTTTCTTT. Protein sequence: CASSYRGENTEAFF.

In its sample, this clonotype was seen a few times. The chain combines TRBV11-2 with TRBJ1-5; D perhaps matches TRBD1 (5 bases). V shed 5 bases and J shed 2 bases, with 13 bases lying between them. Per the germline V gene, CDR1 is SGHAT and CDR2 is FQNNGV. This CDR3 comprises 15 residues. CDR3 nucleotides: TGTGCCAGCAGCGACAGTAGCGTTGGCAATCAGCCCCAGCATTTT. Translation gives CASSDSSVGNQPQHF.

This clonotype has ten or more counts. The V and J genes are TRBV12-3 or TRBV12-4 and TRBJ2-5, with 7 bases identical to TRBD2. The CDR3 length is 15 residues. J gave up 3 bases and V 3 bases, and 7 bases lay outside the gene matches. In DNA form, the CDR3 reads TGTGCCAGCAGTTTTGAAATTGGGGGGGAAGAGACCCAGTACTTC. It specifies CASSFEIGGEETQYF.